The next 4 T cell receptor beta chains were all read from a single sample in a study of control samples from healthy donors and cancer patients. Measured with immunoSEQ multiplex PCR; TCRdb has only the in-frame clones, and not every one. The table records about 110,000 clones, approximately 90% of them present only once. What was sequenced was blood. These receptors all stem from a human donor in good health. The donor label of this sample is uncertain.

V and J are TRBV12-3 or TRBV12-4 and TRBJ1-5; D is unresolved. The CDR3 is made up of 13 amino acids. Trimming took 6 bases from V and 9 from J, leaving 15 bases between them. The CDR3 is CASRQNQGMPQHF. As DNA, the CDR3 is TGTGCCAGCAGGCAAAATCAAGGGATGCCCCAGCATTTT.

The chain couples TRBV2 to TRBJ1-5; no reliable D call. Germline V gene data show CDR1 as SNHLY and CDR2 as FYNNEI. V gave up 5 bases and J gave up 2 bases, with 13 bases separating them. The CDR3 is 15 residues long. CDR3 sequence (DNA): TGTGCCAGCAGTCAGGCGGGGTCAGGCAATCAGCCCCAGCATTTT. Encoded protein: CASSQAGSGNQPQHF.

A single count supports this clone. This chain joins TRBV4-2 and TRBJ1-6; TRBD1 aligns across 7 bases. CDR1 and CDR2 from the germline V gene are LGHNA and YNFKEQ. The CDR3 loop spans 16 amino acids. V lost 0 bases to trimming and J lost 10 bases; unmatched junction nucleotides: 9. CDR3 sequence: CASSQDDSGGWSPLHF. The DNA for the CDR3 is TGTGCCAGCAGCCAAGATGATTCAGGGGGTTGGTCACCCCTCCACTTT.

The CDR3 DNA follows: TGTGCCAGCAACGGCAGAAGCAATCAGCCCCAGCATTTT. Its protein product is CASNGRSNQPQHF. The chain joins TRBV6-1 to TRBJ1-5, with D unclear. Trimming removed 7 bases from V and 1 base from J, with 8 bases in between. CDR1 MNHNS and CDR2 SASEGT come from the germline V gene. The CDR3 has 13 amino acids.